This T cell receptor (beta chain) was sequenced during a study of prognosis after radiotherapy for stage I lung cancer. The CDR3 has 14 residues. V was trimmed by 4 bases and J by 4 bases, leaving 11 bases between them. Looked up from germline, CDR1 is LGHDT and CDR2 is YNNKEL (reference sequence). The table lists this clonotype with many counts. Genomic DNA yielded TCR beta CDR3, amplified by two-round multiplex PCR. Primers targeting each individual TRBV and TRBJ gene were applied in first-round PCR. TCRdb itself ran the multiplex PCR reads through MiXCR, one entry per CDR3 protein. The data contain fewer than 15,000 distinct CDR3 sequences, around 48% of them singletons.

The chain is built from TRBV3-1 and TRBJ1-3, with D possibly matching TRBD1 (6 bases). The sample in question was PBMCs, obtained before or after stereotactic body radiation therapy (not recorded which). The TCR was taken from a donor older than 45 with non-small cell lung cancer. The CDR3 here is CASSPGQWGNTIYF. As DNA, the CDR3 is TGTGCCAGCAGCCCAGGACAGTGGGGAAACACCATATATTTT.